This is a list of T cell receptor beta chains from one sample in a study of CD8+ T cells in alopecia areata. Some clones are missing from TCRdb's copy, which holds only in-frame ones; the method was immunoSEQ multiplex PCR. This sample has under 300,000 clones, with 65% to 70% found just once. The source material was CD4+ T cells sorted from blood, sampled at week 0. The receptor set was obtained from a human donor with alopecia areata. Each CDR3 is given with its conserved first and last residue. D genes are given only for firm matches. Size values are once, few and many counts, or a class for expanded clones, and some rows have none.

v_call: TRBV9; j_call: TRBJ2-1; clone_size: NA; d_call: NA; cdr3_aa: CASSVYPGSSYNEQFF; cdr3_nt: TGTGCCAGCAGCGTATATCCGGGGAGCTCCTACAATGAGCAGTTCTTC
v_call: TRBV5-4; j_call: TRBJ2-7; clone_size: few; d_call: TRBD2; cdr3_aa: CASSAGLAGVEQYF; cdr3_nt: TGTGCCAGCAGCGCGGGACTAGCGGGGGTTGAGCAGTACTTC
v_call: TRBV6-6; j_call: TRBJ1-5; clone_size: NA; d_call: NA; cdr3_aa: CASSPNRVANQPQHF; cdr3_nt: TGTGCCAGCAGCCCAAACAGGGTCGCGAATCAGCCCCAGCATTTT
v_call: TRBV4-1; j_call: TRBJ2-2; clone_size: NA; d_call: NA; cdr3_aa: CASSQGPGANTGELFF; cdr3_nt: TGCGCCAGCAGCCAAGGACCAGGGGCCAACACCGGGGAGCTGTTTTTT
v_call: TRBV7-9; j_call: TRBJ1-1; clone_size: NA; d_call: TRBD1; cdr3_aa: CASSLQTGGVTEAFF; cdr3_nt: TGTGCCAGCAGCTTACAGACAGGGGGAGTCACTGAAGCTTTCTTT
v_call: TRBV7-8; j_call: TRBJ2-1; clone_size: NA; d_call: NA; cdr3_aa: CASSFGPREQFF; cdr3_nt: TGTGCCAGCAGCTTTGGCCCGCGGGAGCAGTTCTTC
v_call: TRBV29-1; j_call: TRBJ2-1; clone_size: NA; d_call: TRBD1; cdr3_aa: CSVANLKLPGQYNEQFF; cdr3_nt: TGCAGCGTTGCGAACCTCAAGCTCCCGGGACAGTACAATGAGCAGTTCTTC
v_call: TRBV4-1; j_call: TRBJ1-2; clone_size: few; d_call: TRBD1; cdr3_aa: CASSQDPGQGYGYTF; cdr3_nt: TGCGCCAGCAGCCAAGATCCAGGACAGGGCTATGGCTACACCTTC
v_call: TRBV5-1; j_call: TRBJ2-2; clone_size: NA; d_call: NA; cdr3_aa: CASSLRIPNTGELFF; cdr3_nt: TGCGCCAGCAGCTTAAGAATACCGAACACCGGGGAGCTGTTTTTT
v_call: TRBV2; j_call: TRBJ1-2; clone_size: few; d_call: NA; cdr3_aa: CASSEESGNYYGYTF; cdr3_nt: TGTGCCAGCAGTGAAGAATCGGGGAATTACTATGGCTACACCTTC
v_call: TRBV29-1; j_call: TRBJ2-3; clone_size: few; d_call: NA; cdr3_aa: CSVVKTGTGTDTQYF; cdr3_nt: TGCAGCGTCGTAAAGACGGGGACCGGCACAGATACGCAGTATTTT
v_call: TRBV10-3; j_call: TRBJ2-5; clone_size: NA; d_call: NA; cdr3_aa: CATQRQAQETQYF; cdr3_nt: TGTGCCACCCAAAGACAGGCCCAAGAGACCCAGTACTTC
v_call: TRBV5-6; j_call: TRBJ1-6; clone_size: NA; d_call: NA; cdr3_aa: CASSLRGAYNSPLHF; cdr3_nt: TGTGCCAGCAGCTTAAGGGGAGCTTATAATTCACCCCTCCACTTT
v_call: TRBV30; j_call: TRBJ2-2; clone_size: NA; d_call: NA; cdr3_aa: CAWSGGGELFF; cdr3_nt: TGTGCCTGGAGTGGAGGGGGGGAGCTGTTTTTT
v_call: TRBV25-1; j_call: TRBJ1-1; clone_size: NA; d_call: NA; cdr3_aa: CASSAPAGIAFF; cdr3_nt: TGTGCCAGCAGTGCACCAGCAGGGATAGCTTTCTTT
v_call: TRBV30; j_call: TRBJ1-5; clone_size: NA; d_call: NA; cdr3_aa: CAWSEADNRPQHF; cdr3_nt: TGTGCCTGGAGTGAAGCCGACAATCGGCCCCAGCATTTT
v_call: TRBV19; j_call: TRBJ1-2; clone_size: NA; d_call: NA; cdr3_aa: CASSNTGNYGYTF; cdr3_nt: TGTGCCAGTAGTAATACAGGGAACTATGGCTACACCTTC
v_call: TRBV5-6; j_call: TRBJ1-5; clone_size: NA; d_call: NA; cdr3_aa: CASNQGGNQPQHF; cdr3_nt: TGTGCCAGCAACCAGGGAGGCAATCAGCCCCAGCATTTT
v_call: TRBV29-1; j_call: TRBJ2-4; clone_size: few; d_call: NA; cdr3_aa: CSANSGDIQYF; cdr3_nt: TGCAGCGCTAACTCTGGAGACATTCAGTACTTC
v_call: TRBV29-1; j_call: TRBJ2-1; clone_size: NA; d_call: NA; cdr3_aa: CSVVQGIVEQFF; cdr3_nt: TGCAGCGTTGTTCAGGGGATTGTTGAGCAGTTCTTC
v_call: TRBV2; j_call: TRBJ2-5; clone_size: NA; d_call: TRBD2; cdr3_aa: CASRGLAGRETQYF; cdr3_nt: TGTGCCAGCCGGGGACTAGCGGGGCGAGAGACCCAGTACTTC
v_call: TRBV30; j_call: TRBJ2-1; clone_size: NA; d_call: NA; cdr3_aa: CAWSVQRVHNEQFF; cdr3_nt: TGTGCCTGGAGTGTACAAAGGGTACACAATGAGCAGTTCTTC
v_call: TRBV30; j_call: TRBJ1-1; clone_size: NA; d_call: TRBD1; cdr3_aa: CAWSRDRIMNTEAFF; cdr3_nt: TGTGCCTGGAGCCGGGACAGGATTATGAACACTGAAGCTTTCTTT
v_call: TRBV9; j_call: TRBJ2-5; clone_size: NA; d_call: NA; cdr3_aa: CASSVEVAGETQYF; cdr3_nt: TGTGCCAGCAGCGTAGAGGTTGCTGGTGAGACCCAGTACTTC
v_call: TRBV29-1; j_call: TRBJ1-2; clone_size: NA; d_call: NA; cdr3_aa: CSVDRVGYGYTF; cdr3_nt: TGCAGCGTTGACAGGGTCGGCTATGGCTACACCTTC
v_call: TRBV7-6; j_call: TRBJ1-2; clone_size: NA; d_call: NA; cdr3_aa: CASSSQMGGYTF; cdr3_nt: TGTGCCAGCAGTTCGCAGATGGGCGGCTACACCTTC
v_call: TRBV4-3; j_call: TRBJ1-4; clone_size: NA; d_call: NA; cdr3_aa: CASSLTRQGASAELFF; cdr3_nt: TGCGCCAGCAGCCTAACGAGGCAGGGCGCTTCTGCGGAACTGTTTTTT
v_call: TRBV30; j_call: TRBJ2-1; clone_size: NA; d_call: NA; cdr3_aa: CAWSAVWEEQFF; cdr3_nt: TGTGCCTGGAGTGCCGTTTGGGAGGAGCAGTTCTTC
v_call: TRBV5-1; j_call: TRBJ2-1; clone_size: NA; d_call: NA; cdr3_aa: CASSPEGLYNEQFF; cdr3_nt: TGCGCCAGCAGCCCGGAGGGGCTATACAATGAGCAGTTCTTC
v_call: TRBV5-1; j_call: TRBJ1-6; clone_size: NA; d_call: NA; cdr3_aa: CASSSQGFTSPLHF; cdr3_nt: TGCGCCAGCAGCTCCCAAGGGTTCACTTCACCCCTCCACTTT
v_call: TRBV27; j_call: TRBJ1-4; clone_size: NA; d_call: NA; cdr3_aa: CASSFGEKLFF; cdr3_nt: TGTGCCAGCAGTTTTGGAGAAAAACTGTTTTTT
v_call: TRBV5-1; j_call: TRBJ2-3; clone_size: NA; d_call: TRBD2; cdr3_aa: CASSQRGGIYTQYF; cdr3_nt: TGCGCCAGCAGCCAGCGGGGGGGCATATATACGCAGTATTTT
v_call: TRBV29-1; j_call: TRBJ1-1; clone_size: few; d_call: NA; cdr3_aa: CSVGQALREAFF; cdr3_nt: TGCAGCGTTGGACAGGCCCTACGGGAAGCTTTCTTT
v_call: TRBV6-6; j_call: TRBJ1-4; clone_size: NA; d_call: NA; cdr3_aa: CASTWDTAHYEKLFF; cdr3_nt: TGTGCCAGCACCTGGGACACGGCCCATTATGAAAAACTGTTTTTT
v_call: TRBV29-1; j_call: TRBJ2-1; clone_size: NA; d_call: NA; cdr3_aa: CSVGQGNEQFF; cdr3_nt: TGCAGCGTTGGGCAGGGGAATGAGCAGTTCTTC
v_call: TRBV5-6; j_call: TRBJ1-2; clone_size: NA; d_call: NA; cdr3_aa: CASSPTFIGPGGYTF; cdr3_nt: TGTGCCAGCAGCCCCACGTTCATCGGTCCTGGTGGCTACACCTTC
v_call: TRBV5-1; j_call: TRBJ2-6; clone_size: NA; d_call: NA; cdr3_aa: CASSPGQSGANVLTF; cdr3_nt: TGCGCCAGCAGCCCAGGACAGAGTGGGGCCAACGTCCTGACTTTC
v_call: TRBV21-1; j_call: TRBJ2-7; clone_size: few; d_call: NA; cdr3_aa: CASSAPPGLVGHEQYF; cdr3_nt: TGTGCCAGCAGCGCACCCCCGGGGTTGGTGGGGCACGAGCAGTACTTC
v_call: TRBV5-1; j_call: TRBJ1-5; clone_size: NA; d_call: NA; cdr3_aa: CASSLGVGAHNQPQHF; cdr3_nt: TGCGCCAGCAGCTTGGGGGTAGGTGCACACAATCAGCCCCAGCATTTT
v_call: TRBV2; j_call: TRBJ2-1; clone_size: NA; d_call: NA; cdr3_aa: CASSVANEQFF; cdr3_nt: TGTGCCAGCAGCGTTGCGAATGAGCAGTTCTTC
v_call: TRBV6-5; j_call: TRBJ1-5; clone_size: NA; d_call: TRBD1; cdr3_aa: CASSLGQGHQPQHF; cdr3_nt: TGTGCCAGCAGTCTCGGACAGGGCCATCAGCCCCAGCATTTT
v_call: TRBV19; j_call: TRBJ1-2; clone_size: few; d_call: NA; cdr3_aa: CASSAGTYGYTF; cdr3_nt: TGTGCCAGTAGTGCAGGGACTTATGGCTACACCTTC
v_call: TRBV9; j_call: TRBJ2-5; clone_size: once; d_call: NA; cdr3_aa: CASSVGEVETQYF; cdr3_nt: TGTGCCAGCAGCGTAGGGGAGGTAGAGACCCAGTACTTC